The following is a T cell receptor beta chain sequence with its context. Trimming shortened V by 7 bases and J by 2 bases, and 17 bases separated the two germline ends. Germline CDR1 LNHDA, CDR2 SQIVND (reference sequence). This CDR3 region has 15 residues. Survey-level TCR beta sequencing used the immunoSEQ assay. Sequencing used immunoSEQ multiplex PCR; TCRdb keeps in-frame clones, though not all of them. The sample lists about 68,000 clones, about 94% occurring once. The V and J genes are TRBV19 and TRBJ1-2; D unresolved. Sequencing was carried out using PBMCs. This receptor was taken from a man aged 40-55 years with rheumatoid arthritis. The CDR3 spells CASTPGTGKNYGYTF. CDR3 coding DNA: TGTGCCAGTACCCCAGGCACGGGGAAGAACTATGGCTACACCTTC. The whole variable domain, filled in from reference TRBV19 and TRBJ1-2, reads DGGITQSPKYLFRKEGQNVTLSCEQNLNHDAMYWYRQDPGQGLRLIYYSQIVNDFQKGDIAEGYSVSREKKESFPLTVTSAQKNPTAFYLCASTPGTGKNYGYTFGSGTRLTVV.